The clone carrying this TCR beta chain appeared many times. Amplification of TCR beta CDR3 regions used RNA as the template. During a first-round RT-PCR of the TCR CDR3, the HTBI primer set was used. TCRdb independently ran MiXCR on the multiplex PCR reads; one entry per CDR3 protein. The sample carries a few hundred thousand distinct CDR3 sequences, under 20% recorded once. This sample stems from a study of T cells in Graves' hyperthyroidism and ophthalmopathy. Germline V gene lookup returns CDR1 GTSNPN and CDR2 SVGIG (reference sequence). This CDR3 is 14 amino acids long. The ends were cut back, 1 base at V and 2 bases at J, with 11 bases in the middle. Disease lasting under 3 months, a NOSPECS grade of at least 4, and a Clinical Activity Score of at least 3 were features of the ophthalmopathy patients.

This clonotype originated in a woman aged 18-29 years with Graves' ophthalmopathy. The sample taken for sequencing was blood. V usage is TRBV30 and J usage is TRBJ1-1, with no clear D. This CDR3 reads CAWSGGRSNTEAFF. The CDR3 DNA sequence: TGTGCCTGGAGTGGCGGCAGGTCAAACACTGAAGCTTTCTTT.